Below, 28 T cell receptor beta chains from the same sample are listed, as sequenced in a study of OX40 agonist ivuxolimab in advanced cancers. Data came from immunoSEQ multiplex PCR; TCRdb stores just in-frame clones and leaves some out. The sample contains about 48,000 clones, about 90% of which appear only once. The sequencing here drew on CD4+ or CD8+ T cells sorted from blood, taken in a trial of the OX40 agonist ivuxolimab. The receptors stem from an adult with an advanced solid tumor such as melanoma, head and neck, liver or kidney cancer.

J is TRBJ1-1 and V is TRBV4-2, with TRBD1 identical over 7 bases. Per germline, CDR1 LGHNA and CDR2 YNFKEQ. Losses at the gene ends were 0 bases for V and 4 bases for J; bases not matched to a gene: 5. The CDR3 contains 15 residues. CDR3 in amino acids: CASSQDESGGTEAFF. The CDR3 region has the DNA TGTGCCAGCAGCCAAGATGAGTCAGGGGGCACTGAAGCTTTCTTT.

This chain joins TRBV27 and TRBJ2-7; possibly TRBD1 or TRBD2 for D (5 bases each). The CDR3 contains 15 residues. V was cut by 5 bases and J by 2 bases, with 16 bases left in between. Germline assignment: CDR1 MNHEY and CDR2 SMNVEV (reference sequence). CDR3 residues: CASSVFPGATYEQYF. CDR3 DNA: TGTGCCAGCAGTGTATTCCCCGGGGCAACCTACGAGCAGTACTTC.

This clone has a single count. The chain carries TRBV5-1 and TRBJ2-7, with 11 nucleotides matching TRBD2. The CDR3 sequence is 18 residues long. The germline CDR1 and CDR2 sequences are SGHRS and YFSETQ. V gave up 4 bases and J gave up 1 base; unmatched junction bases: 13. CDR3 residues: CASSLERLAGLLSYEQYF. The CDR3 region has the DNA TGCGCCAGCAGCCTCGAAAGACTAGCGGGGTTGTTGTCCTACGAGCAGTACTTC.

The chain combines TRBV5-4 with TRBJ2-7, with D perhaps being TRBD1 or TRBD2 (5 bases each). This CDR3 comprises 15 residues. V was cut by 2 bases and J by 9 bases, with 21 bases left in between. The germline gives CDR1 SGHNT, CDR2 YYREEE (reference sequence). The CDR3 DNA sequence: TGTGCCAGCAGCTTAAAAAACCGGGACCCGCACGGGCAGTACTTC. As protein: CASSLKNRDPHGQYF. The full variable domain, its missing parts supplied by reference TRBV5-4 and TRBJ2-7, is ETGVTQSPTHLIKTRGQQVTLRCSSQSGHNTVSWYQQALGQGPQFIFQYYREEENGRGNFPPRFSGLQFPNYSSELNVNALELDDSALYLCASSLKNRDPHGQYFGPGTRLTVT.

This chain uses TRBV13 with TRBJ2-7; D is perhaps TRBD1 or TRBD2 (6 bases each). The CDR3 is 14 residues long. V lost 6 bases to trimming and J lost 1 base, with 13 bases between them. The germline CDR1 and CDR2 sequences are PRHDT and FYEKMQ (reference sequence). CDR3 bases: TGTGCCAGCAGAGAAGGGGGACTTTCCTACGAGCAGTACTTC. Its translation: CASREGGLSYEQYF. Full variable domain (outside the CDR3, taken from reference TRBV13 and TRBJ2-7): AAGVIQSPRHLIKEKRETATLKCYPIPRHDTVYWYQQGPGQDPQFLISFYEKMQSDKGSIPDRFSAQQFSDYHSELNMSSLELGDSALYFCASREGGLSYEQYFGPGTRLTVT.

This rearrangement joins TRBV5-1 to TRBJ2-5; D perhaps matches TRBD1 (5 bases). This CDR3 contains 15 residues. Trimming cost V 0 bases and J 2 bases, with 11 bases left between them. Germline V gene data show CDR1 as SGHRS and CDR2 as YFSETQ. The CDR3 region is CASSLEWGLQETQYF. In nucleotides, the CDR3 is TGCGCCAGCAGCTTGGAGTGGGGCCTACAAGAGACCCAGTACTTC.

The chain couples TRBV7-4 to TRBJ2-7; TRBD2 is a possible D gene (6 bases). Trimming left V 0 bases short and J 3 bases short, with 12 bases between. The germline CDR1 and CDR2 sequences are SGHVT and SQSDAQ. The CDR3 length is 15 residues. Here the CDR3 DNA reads TGTGCCAGCAGCTTAGCTGCGGGACCAGACTACGAGCAGTACTTC. Encoded protein: CASSLAAGPDYEQYF. Filled out from reference TRBV7-4 and TRBJ2-7, the complete variable domain reads GAGVSQSPRYKVAKRGRDVALRCDSISGHVTLYWYRQTLGQGSEVLTYSQSDAQRDKSGRPSGRFSAERPERSVSTLKIQRTEQGDSAVYLCASSLAAGPDYEQYFGPGTRLTVT.

The gene calls are TRBV7-2 and TRBJ2-7; D may correspond to TRBD1 or TRBD2 (5 bases each). Germline V gene sequence: CDR1 SGHTA, CDR2 FQGNSA. Deletions cut 0 bases from V and 3 bases from J, with 6 bases between. This CDR3 contains 13 residues. CDR3 coding DNA: TGTGCCAGCAGCTTAGCGGGGGACTACGAGCAGTACTTC. As protein: CASSLAGDYEQYF.

V usage is TRBV5-6 and J usage is TRBJ2-7; TRBD1 aligns across 7 bases. The V gene end was trimmed by 5 bases and the J gene end by 3 bases; junction bases not matched to a gene: 8. There are 14 residues in the CDR3. Per germline, CDR1 SGHDT and CDR2 YYEEEE. The CDR3 DNA reads as TGTGCCAGCAGAGCGCAGGGGGTCCGCTACGAGCAGTACTTC. As protein: CASRAQGVRYEQYF.

The J gene is TRBJ1-3, the V gene TRBV2; D is uncertain. CDR1 SNHLY and CDR2 FYNNEI come from the germline V gene. With 1 base removed from V and 0 bases from J, the gap between germline ends came to 4 bases. This CDR3 has 14 amino acids. CDR3 nucleotide sequence: TGTGCCAGCAGTGAAGAGAGCTCTGGAAACACCATATATTTT. Translating gives CASSEESSGNTIYF.

This chain uses TRBV13 with TRBJ2-1; TRBD2 matches at 7 bases. The CDR3 is made up of 15 amino acids. J lost 5 bases, V lost 4 bases, and 8 bases had no gene match. CDR1 is PRHDT and CDR2 is FYEKMQ in the germline V gene (reference sequence). CDR3 nucleotides: TGTGCCAGCAGCTCAACCGGGACTATGGACAATGAGCAGTTCTTC. Protein sequence: CASSSTGTMDNEQFF.

This rearrangement joins TRBV29-1 to TRBJ2-7, with a weak D call TRBD2 (6 bases). The germline V gene has CDR1 SQVTM and CDR2 ANQGSEA. Trimming cost V 7 bases and J 7 bases, with 14 bases left between them. There are 11 residues in the CDR3. The CDR3 coding sequence is TGCAGCGCCGGGGACTTCGGGGAGCAGTACTTC. It is translated as CSAGDFGEQYF.

The chain couples TRBV29-1 to TRBJ2-3; 9 nucleotides line up with TRBD2. Per germline, CDR1 SQVTM and CDR2 ANQGSEA. With 4 bases clipped from V and 4 bases from J, the junction kept 3 bases outside the gene matches. The CDR3 is 13 residues long. The CDR3 bases are TGCAGCGTTGGGCGGGGGGGCGCAGATACGCAGTATTTT. Amino acids: CSVGRGGADTQYF.

This clone was seen a handful of times. The rearrangement uses TRBV2 and TRBJ1-1; the D is unclear. Germline V CDR1 and CDR2: SNHLY, FYNNEI. V was shortened by 7 bases and J by 9 bases, with 3 bases between the two germline ends. The CDR3 runs to 8 residues. As DNA, the CDR3 is TGTGCCAGCATGCAAGCTTTCTTT. Translated, it gives CASMQAFF. The full variable domain, with the rest looked up from reference TRBV2 and TRBJ1-1, is EPEVTQTPSHQVTQMGQEVILRCVPISNHLYFYWYRQILGQKVEFLVSFYNNEISEKSEIFDDQFSVERPDGSNFTLKIRSTKLEDSAMYFCASMQAFFGQGTRLTVV.

V is TRBV7-2 and J is TRBJ2-3, with 13 bases fitting TRBD2. The length of the CDR3 is 19 residues. J gave up 9 bases and V 1 base, and 16 bases lay outside the gene matches. From germline, CDR1 is SGHTA and CDR2 FQGNSA. The CDR3: CASSLVPTSGGHPSGTQYF. The CDR3 DNA is TGTGCCAGCAGCTTAGTGCCGACTAGCGGGGGGCACCCCAGCGGGACGCAGTATTTT.

The V call is TRBV4-3, the J call TRBJ2-4, with 9 positions matching TRBD2. After removal of 0 bases from V and 8 bases from J, the junction contained 5 bases not matched to a gene. CDR1 LGHNA and CDR2 YSLEER come from the germline V gene. The CDR3 is made up of 15 amino acids. The CDR3 protein is CASSQDSRGGYIQYF. As DNA, the CDR3 is TGCGCCAGCAGCCAAGATTCGCGGGGGGGATACATTCAGTACTTC.

This clone has a single count. The J gene is TRBJ2-7, the V gene TRBV5-1; perhaps TRBD1 as D (5 bases). With 5 bases removed from V and 0 bases from J, the gap between germline ends came to 15 bases. Germline V lookup: CDR1 SGHRS, CDR2 YFSETQ. This CDR3 is built from 15 residues. CDR3 DNA: TGCGCCAGCAGTTTATACAGGTCTAGCTCCTACGAGCAGTACTTC. Its protein product is CASSLYRSSSYEQYF.

This clone was recorded once. The J gene is TRBJ2-7, the V gene TRBV28; a weak D match, TRBD1 (7 bases). This CDR3 region has 13 residues. In germline, CDR1 is MDHEN, CDR2 SYDVKM. V lost 8 bases and J lost 5, with 16 bases in between. The CDR3 sequence is CASSGDRDHEQYF. CDR3 DNA sequence: TGTGCCAGCTCGGGAGACAGGGACCACGAGCAGTACTTC.

The V and J genes are TRBV9 and TRBJ1-2; D unresolved. Germline V gives CDR1 SGDLS, CDR2 YYNGEE. Trimming stripped 3 bases from V and 3 bases from J, with 3 bases between. The CDR3 has 11 residues. In nucleotides, the CDR3 is TGTGCCAGCAGCGCTCACTATGGCTACACCTTC. This codes for CASSAHYGYTF.

The chain employs TRBV7-6 and TRBJ2-5; D may be TRBD2 (6 bases). The germline gives CDR1 SGHVS, CDR2 FNYEAQ. V lost 0 bases and J lost 2, with 16 bases in between. The CDR3 is 17 residues long. The CDR3 DNA reads TGTGCCAGCAGCTTAGCGGCGAGTAGCGGACCACAAGAGACCCAGTACTTC. Protein product: CASSLAASSGPQETQYF.

The V and J genes are TRBV11-2 and TRBJ2-3; the D is unclear. Deletions cut 1 base from V and 0 bases from J, with 14 bases between. CDR1 is SGHAT, CDR2 FQNNGV, per germline. This CDR3 spans 17 amino acids. CDR3 loop: CASSLGPAATSTDTQYF. CDR3 DNA sequence: TGTGCCAGCAGCTTAGGTCCCGCTGCTACTAGCACAGATACGCAGTATTTT.

This clone was observed a single time. J is TRBJ2-7 and V is TRBV6-5, with D hard to call. Trimming left V 6 bases short and J 3 bases short, with 12 bases between. The CDR3 is 13 amino acids. Germline-derived CDR1 and CDR2 are MNHEY and SVGAGI. CDR3 nucleotide sequence: TGTGCCAGCAGCCCACAGATTAACTACGAGCAGTACTTC. This encodes CASSPQINYEQYF.

This chain links TRBV25-1 with TRBJ2-3; D not resolved. V lost 2 bases and J lost 8, with 8 bases in between. CDR1 MGHDK and CDR2 SYGVNS come from the germline V gene. The CDR3 is made up of 12 amino acids. The CDR3 loop is CASSEDVGTQYF. In DNA form, the CDR3 reads TGTGCCAGCAGTGAAGATGTCGGTACGCAGTATTTT.

CDR3 sequence: CASRDTTYEQYF. The CDR3 nucleotides read TGTGCCAGCCGGGACACCACCTACGAGCAGTACTTC. This chain uses TRBV2 with TRBJ2-7, with D tentatively TRBD1 (6 bases). The CDR3 extends over 12 amino acids. The V end was cut by 8 bases, the J end by 2 bases, with 10 bases between. Germline-derived CDR1 and CDR2 are SNHLY and FYNNEI.

CDR3 bases: TGTGCCAGCAGCCCCCCGACAGGGGTAGAGACCCAGTACTTC. This sequence encodes CASSPPTGVETQYF. The chain is built from TRBV7-2 and TRBJ2-5; 8 nucleotides line up with TRBD1. Trimming cost V 5 bases and J 4 bases; bases outside gene matches: 6. The CDR3 totals 14 residues. Germline V gene sequence: CDR1 SGHTA, CDR2 FQGNSA.

This clone appeared once. This chain uses TRBV7-2 with TRBJ2-1; 13 bases match TRBD2. This CDR3 has 17 residues. CDR1 is SGHTA and CDR2 is FQGNSA in the germline V gene. V lost 5 bases, J lost 10 bases, and 14 bases stayed unmatched. CDR3 nucleotide sequence: TGTGCCAGCAGCCTCGGGCCGGGACTAGCGGGGCTATCAGAGCAGTTCTTC. Translating gives CASSLGPGLAGLSEQFF.

J is TRBJ1-4 and V is TRBV7-9; D unclear. The CDR3 contains 11 residues. Germline CDR1 and CDR2: SEHNR and FQNEAQ (reference sequence). V dropped 2 bases and J dropped 12 bases, with 7 bases sitting between them. Here the CDR3 DNA reads TGTGCCAGCAGCTTATGGGCTGAACTGTTTTTT. Translated, it gives CASSLWAELFF.

The chain joins TRBV29-1 to TRBJ2-7; D is ambiguous. The CDR3 spans 15 residues. From germline, CDR1 is SQVTM and CDR2 ANQGSEA. V dropped 1 base and J dropped 5 bases, with 18 bases sitting between them. The CDR3: CSVEVDRVSTHEQYF. The CDR3 region has the DNA TGCAGCGTTGAAGTCGATCGGGTTTCCACCCACGAGCAGTACTTC.